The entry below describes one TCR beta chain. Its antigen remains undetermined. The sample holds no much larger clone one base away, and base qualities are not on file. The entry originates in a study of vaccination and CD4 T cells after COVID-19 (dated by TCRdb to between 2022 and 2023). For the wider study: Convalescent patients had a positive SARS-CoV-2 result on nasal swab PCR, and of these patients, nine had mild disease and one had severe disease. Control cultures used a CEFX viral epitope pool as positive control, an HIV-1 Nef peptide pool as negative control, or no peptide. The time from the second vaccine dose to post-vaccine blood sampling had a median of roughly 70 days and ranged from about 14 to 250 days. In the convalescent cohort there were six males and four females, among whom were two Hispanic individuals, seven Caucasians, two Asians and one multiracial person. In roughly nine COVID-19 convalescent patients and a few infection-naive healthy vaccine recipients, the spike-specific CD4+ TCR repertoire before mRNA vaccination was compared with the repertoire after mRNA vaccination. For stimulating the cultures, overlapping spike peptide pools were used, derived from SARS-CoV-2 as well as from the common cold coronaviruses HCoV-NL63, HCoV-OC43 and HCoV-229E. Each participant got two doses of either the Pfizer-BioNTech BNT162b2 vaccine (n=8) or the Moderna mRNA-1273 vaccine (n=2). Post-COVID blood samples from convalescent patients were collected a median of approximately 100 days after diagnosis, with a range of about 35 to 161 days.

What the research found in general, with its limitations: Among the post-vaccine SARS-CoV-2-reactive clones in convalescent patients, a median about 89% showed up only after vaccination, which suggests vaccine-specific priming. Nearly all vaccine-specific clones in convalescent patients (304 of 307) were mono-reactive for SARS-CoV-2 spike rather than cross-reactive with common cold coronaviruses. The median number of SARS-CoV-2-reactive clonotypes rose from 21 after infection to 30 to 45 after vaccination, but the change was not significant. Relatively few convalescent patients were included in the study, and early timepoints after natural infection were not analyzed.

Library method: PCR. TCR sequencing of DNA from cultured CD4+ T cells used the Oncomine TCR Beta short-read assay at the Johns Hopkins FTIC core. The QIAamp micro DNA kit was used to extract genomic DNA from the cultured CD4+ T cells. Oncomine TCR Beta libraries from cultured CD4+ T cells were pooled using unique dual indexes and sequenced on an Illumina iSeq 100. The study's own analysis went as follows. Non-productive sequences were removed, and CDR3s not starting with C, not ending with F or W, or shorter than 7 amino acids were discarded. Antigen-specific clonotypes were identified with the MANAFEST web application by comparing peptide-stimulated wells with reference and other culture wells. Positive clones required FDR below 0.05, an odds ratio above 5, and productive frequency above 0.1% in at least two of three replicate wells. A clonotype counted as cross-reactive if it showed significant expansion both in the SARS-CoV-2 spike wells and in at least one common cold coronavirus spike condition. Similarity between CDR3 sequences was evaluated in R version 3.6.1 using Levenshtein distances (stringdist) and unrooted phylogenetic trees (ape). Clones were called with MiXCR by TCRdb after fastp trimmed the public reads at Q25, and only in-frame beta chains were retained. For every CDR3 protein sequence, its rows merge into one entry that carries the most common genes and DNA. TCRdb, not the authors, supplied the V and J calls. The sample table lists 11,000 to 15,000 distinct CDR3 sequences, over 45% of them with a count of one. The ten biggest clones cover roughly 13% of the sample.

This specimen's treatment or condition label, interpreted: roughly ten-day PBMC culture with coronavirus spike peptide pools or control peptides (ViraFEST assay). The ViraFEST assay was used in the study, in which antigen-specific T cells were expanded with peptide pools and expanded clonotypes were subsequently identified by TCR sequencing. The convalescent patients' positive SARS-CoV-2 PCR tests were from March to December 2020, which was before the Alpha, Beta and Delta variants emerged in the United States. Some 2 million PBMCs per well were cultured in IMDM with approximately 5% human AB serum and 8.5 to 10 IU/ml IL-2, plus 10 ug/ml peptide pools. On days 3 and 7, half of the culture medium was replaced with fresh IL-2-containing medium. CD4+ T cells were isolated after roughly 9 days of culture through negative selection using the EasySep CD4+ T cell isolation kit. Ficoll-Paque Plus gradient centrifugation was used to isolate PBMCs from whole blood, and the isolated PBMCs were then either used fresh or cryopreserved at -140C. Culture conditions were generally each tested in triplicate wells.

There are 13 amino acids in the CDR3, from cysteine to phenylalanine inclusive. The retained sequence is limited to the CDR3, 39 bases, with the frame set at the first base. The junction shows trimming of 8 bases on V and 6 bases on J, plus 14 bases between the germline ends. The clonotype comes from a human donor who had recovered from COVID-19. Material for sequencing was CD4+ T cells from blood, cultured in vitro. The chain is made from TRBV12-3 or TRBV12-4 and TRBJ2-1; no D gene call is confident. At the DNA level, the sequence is TGTGCCAGCTTTGATAGTTTGTTCAATGAGCAGTTCTTC. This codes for CASFDSLFNEQFF.